Listed below are T cell receptor beta chains from one sample, sequenced in a study of T cell changes during pregnancy in multiple sclerosis. Measured with immunoSEQ multiplex PCR; TCRdb has only the in-frame clones, and not every one. The top ten hold 3% to 4% of the sample, which has approximately 57,000 clones, around 90% seen once. This sample comprised peripheral blood, obtained after pregnancy. Receptors were obtained from a female donor in good health, enrolled as a control in a pregnancy study. The CDR3 runs from the conserved cysteine through the conserved F or W. A D gene is named only where the DNA matches it firmly. Size is stated for part of the rows, as once, few or many counts, or as a class when the clone is expanded.

clone_size	d_call	v_call	j_call	cdr3_aa	cdr3_nt
.	.	TRBV5-1	TRBJ2-2	CASSLFADTGELFF	TGCGCCAGCAGCTTGTTCGCGGATACCGGGGAGCTGTTTTTT
.	.	TRBV27	TRBJ2-1	CASTKGSSYNEQFF	TGTGCCAGCACGAAGGGGTCCAGCTACAATGAGCAGTTCTTC
.	.	TRBV25-1	TRBJ2-3	CASSELAPPFTDTQYF	TGTGCCAGCAGTGAACTAGCCCCTCCATTCACAGATACGCAGTATTTT
once	TRBD1	TRBV10-3	TRBJ2-1	CATAGGLDNEQFF	TGTGCCACCGCAGGGGGTCTGGACAATGAGCAGTTCTTC
.	.	TRBV5-1	TRBJ2-7	CASSLSTGSLSYEQYF	TGCGCCAGCAGCTTGAGTACCGGGAGTCTCTCCTACGAGCAGTACTTC
.	.	TRBV5-1	TRBJ1-2	CASSFEGDGYTF	TGCGCCAGCAGCTTCGAGGGGGATGGCTACACCTTC
few	TRBD2	TRBV9	TRBJ2-1	CASSVESSGVNEQFF	TGTGCCAGCAGCGTAGAAAGTAGCGGGGTCAATGAGCAGTTCTTC
.	.	TRBV27	TRBJ2-5	CASSFRGGAAQETQYF	TGTGCCAGCAGTTTTAGGGGCGGGGCAGCTCAAGAGACCCAGTACTTC
.	.	TRBV5-1	TRBJ2-3	CASSNLAPDTQYF	TGCGCCAGCAGTAATCTAGCTCCAGATACGCAGTATTTT
.	.	TRBV7-9	TRBJ2-1	CASSSLAYNEQFF	TGTGCCAGCAGCTCGTTAGCCTACAATGAGCAGTTCTTC
.	TRBD1	TRBV27	TRBJ2-5	CASSSRGRETQYF	TGTGCCAGCAGTTCCAGGGGGCGAGAGACCCAGTACTTC
once	TRBD2	TRBV7-2	TRBJ2-2	CASSFGGGVGELFF	TGTGCCAGCAGCTTCGGCGGGGGGGTCGGGGAGCTGTTTTTT
.	TRBD1	TRBV28	TRBJ2-7	CASSSKPGTGDSYEQYF	TGTGCCAGCAGTTCCAAACCCGGGACAGGGGACTCCTACGAGCAGTACTTC
.	TRBD2	TRBV7-2	TRBJ2-7	CASSKAGGDYEQYF	TGTGCCAGCAGCAAAGCGGGAGGGGACTACGAGCAGTACTTC
.	TRBD1	TRBV14	TRBJ2-7	CASSRADREYEQYF	TGTGCCAGCAGCCGAGCCGACAGGGAATACGAGCAGTACTTC
.	.	TRBV4-1	TRBJ1-5	CASSPQGGSNNQPQHF	TGCGCCAGCAGCCCACAAGGGGGATCGAACAATCAGCCCCAGCATTTT
few	.	TRBV10-3	TRBJ2-1	CAISAGNEQFF	TGTGCCATCAGTGCAGGGAATGAGCAGTTCTTC
.	.	TRBV4-3	TRBJ2-5	CASSQEGGETQYF	TGCGCCAGCAGCCAGGAGGGCGGCGAGACCCAGTACTTC
.	TRBD1	TRBV9	TRBJ2-2	CASSAKGQTLTGELFF	TGTGCCAGCAGCGCCAAGGGACAGACCCTCACCGGGGAGCTGTTTTTT
once	TRBD1	TRBV2	TRBJ1-2	CASTPTRDSYGYTF	TGTGCCAGCACCCCTACCCGGGACAGCTATGGCTACACCTTC
.	.	TRBV27	TRBJ2-1	CASSLNIYNEQFF	TGTGCCAGCAGTTTAAACATCTACAATGAGCAGTTCTTC
.	TRBD2	TRBV25-1	TRBJ2-3	CASSAYTSAFTDTQYF	TGTGCCAGCAGTGCCTACACTAGCGCATTCACAGATACGCAGTATTTT
.	.	TRBV13	TRBJ1-2	CASTSQKGAVYGYTF	TGTGCCAGCACCTCACAAAAAGGGGCAGTCTATGGCTACACCTTC
few	.	TRBV7-3	TRBJ2-1	CASSPTGSEQFF	TGTGCCAGCAGCCCTACAGGGAGTGAGCAGTTCTTC